The 28 T cell receptor beta chains listed next were all sequenced from one sample in a study of cytomegalovirus exposure and HLA in healthy donors. The PCR employed 60 Vbeta primers together with 13 Jbeta primers. Libraries were prepared by immunoSEQ multiplex PCR; TCRdb keeps only in-frame clonotypes and omits some of them. The sample has about 110,000 clones, roughly 77% seen once. The sample comprised PBMCs. Receptors were obtained from a man in his forties or fifties in good health and CMV-seronegative.

This CDR3 is CASSNSGGKEDTQYF. Written as DNA, the CDR3 is TGCGCCAGCAGCAACAGCGGGGGTAAGGAAGATACGCAGTATTTT. The chain is built from TRBV5-1 and TRBJ2-3; 8 bases line up with TRBD2. CDR3 length: 15 residues. Germline loops: CDR1 SGHRS, CDR2 YFSETQ. The junction had 9 bases not matched to a gene; V was cut back by 4 bases and J by 5 bases.

The gene calls are TRBV5-1 and TRBJ2-2, with TRBD1 as a possible D gene (6 bases). V was cut by 1 base and J by 7 bases, with 14 bases left in between. The CDR3 extends over 15 amino acids. Germline lookup yields CDR1 SGHRS and CDR2 YFSETQ. In nucleotides, the CDR3 is TGCGCCAGCAGCTTGTTTCCAGGGGATGTCGGGGAGCTGTTTTTT. Protein product: CASSLFPGDVGELFF. Drawing the rest from reference TRBV5-1 and TRBJ2-2, the complete variable domain is KAGVTQTPRYLIKTRGQQVTLSCSPISGHRSVSWYQQTPGQGLQFLFEYFSETQRNKGNFPGRFSGRQFSNSRSEMNVSTLELGDSALYLCASSLFPGDVGELFFGEGSRLTVL.

This chain joins TRBV2 and TRBJ1-6; 9 bases are a match to TRBD1. V was pared by 5 bases and J by 11 bases, with 7 bases of the junction left unmatched. The germline V gene has CDR1 SNHLY and CDR2 FYNNEI. CDR3 length: 14 amino acids. This CDR3 reads CASSTGGKRTPLHF. DNA of the CDR3: TGTGCCAGCAGTACAGGGGGCAAAAGGACACCCCTCCACTTT.

This chain uses TRBV5-5 with TRBJ2-4; 7 bases align to TRBD2. This CDR3 is 15 amino acids long. V shed 3 bases, J shed 6 bases, and the junction held 9 bases outside the gene matches. Germline V gives CDR1 SGHKS, CDR2 YYEKEE (reference sequence). The CDR3 is CASSSLAGETNIQYF. The CDR3 DNA follows: TGTGCCAGCAGCTCACTCGCGGGGGAGACAAACATTCAGTACTTC.

The genes are TRBV5-8 and TRBJ1-1, with D uncertain. The CDR3 spans 14 residues. The germline V gene encodes CDR1 SGHTS and CDR2 YDEGEE. V lost 3 bases to trimming and J lost 5 bases, with 14 bases between them. DNA for the CDR3: TGTGCCAGCAGCTCGTGGACTCGGGTGACTGAAGCTTTCTTT. The encoded protein is CASSSWTRVTEAFF. Full variable domain (rest looked up from reference TRBV5-8 and TRBJ1-1): EAGVTQSPTHLIKTRGQQATLRCSPISGHTSVYWYQQALGLGLQFLLWYDEGEERNRGNFPPRFSGRQFPNYSSELNVNALELEDSALYLCASSSWTRVTEAFFGQGTRLTVV.

This rearrangement joins TRBV5-1 to TRBJ2-1, with TRBD2 matching over 11 bases. The CDR3 spans 16 residues. V shed 5 bases, J shed 4 bases, and the junction held 8 bases outside the gene matches. Germline-derived CDR1 and CDR2 are SGHRS and YFSETQ. For the CDR3, the DNA is TGCGCCAGCAGACCGCGACTAGCGGGGATATACAATGAGCAGTTCTTC. Amino acids: CASRPRLAGIYNEQFF.

The V and J genes are TRBV5-4 and TRBJ2-3; 13 bases are shared with TRBD2. V lost 4 bases, J lost 5 bases, and 7 bases stayed unmatched. CDR3 size: 16 residues. From germline, CDR1 is SGHNT and CDR2 YYREEE (reference sequence). The CDR3 sequence is CASSTGTSGDGDTQYF. DNA for the CDR3: TGTGCCAGCAGCACTGGGACTAGCGGGGATGGAGATACGCAGTATTTT.

This clone was seen a single time. The CDR3 DNA follows: TGTGCCAGCTCACCCTTGGGCAGGGGGGACACTGAAGCTTTCTTT. Protein sequence: CASSPLGRGDTEAFF. J is TRBJ1-1 and V is TRBV18; 7 nucleotides match TRBD1. Germline CDR1 reads KGHSH; CDR2 reads LQKENI. Trimming removed 3 bases from V and 3 bases from J; junction bases left unmatched: 7. The CDR3 loop spans 15 amino acids.

This chain links TRBV10-1 with TRBJ2-3, with 11 nucleotides matching TRBD2. This CDR3 spans 16 amino acids. V trimming: 1 base; J trimming: 5 bases; junction bases outside the gene matches: 5. Germline CDR1 and CDR2: WNHNN and SYGVQD (reference sequence). The CDR3 DNA follows: TGCGCCAGCAGTGAGTACCTAGCGGGGGGACAAGATACGCAGTATTTT. It codes for CASSEYLAGGQDTQYF.

The J gene is TRBJ1-4, the V gene TRBV4-1, with 12 bases identical to TRBD1. Trimming cost V 1 base and J 5 bases; bases outside gene matches: 8. Germline assignment: CDR1 MGHRA and CDR2 YSYEKL. The CDR3 extends over 18 amino acids. The CDR3 nucleotides are TGCGCCAGCAGCCAAGGCCCGGGACAGGGGGCAGAAAATGAAAAACTGTTTTTT. It codes for CASSQGPGQGAENEKLFF.

This clone has just a few counts. This chain links TRBV6-5 with TRBJ2-7; 9 bases fit TRBD2. The CDR3 sequence is 15 residues long. CDR1 is MNHEY and CDR2 is SVGAGI in the germline V gene. Trimming took 2 bases from V and 5 from J; bases not matched to a gene: 7. In DNA, the CDR3 is TGTGCCAGCAGTTACGGCGGGGGGGCTCCCCACGAGCAGTACTTC. Its translation: CASSYGGGAPHEQYF.

The chain employs TRBV29-1 and TRBJ2-7, with D possibly being TRBD1 (7 bases). CDR3 length: 13 amino acids. Germline V gene sequence: CDR1 SQVTM, CDR2 ANQGSEA. V lost 7 bases and J lost 2, with 15 bases in between. The CDR3 coding sequence is TGCAGCGCTAGACAGGGAGGAACCTACGAGCAGTACTTC. Protein: CSARQGGTYEQYF.

V and J are TRBV28 and TRBJ1-1; 7 bases are shared with TRBD1. CDR1 is MDHEN, CDR2 SYDVKM, per germline. Trimming removed 6 bases from V and 5 bases from J; junction bases left unmatched: 6. This CDR3 is 13 amino acids long. Here the CDR3 reads CASRGQLETEAFF. The CDR3 DNA reads TGTGCCAGCAGGGGACAGTTAGAGACTGAAGCTTTCTTT.

The table lists this clone with a few counts. Other DNA variants within this sample encode the same CDR3. The chain couples TRBV11-3 to TRBJ1-1; D may be TRBD1 (5 bases). V shed 1 base and J shed 5 bases, with 8 bases lying between them. CDR1 SGHNT and CDR2 YENEEA come from the germline V gene. This CDR3 spans 13 amino acids. Here the CDR3 DNA reads TGTGCCAGCAGCTTAGCAGGGCGTACTGAAGCTTTCTTT. Amino acid sequence: CASSLAGRTEAFF.

This rearrangement joins TRBV14 to TRBJ1-1; maybe TRBD1 (5 bases). Trimming shortened V by 3 bases and J by 6 bases, and 20 bases separated the two germline ends. The CDR3 loop spans 16 amino acids. Germline V lookup: CDR1 SGHDN, CDR2 FVKESK. CDR3 loop: CASSQTVGGSGSEAFF. Written as DNA, the CDR3 is TGTGCCAGCAGCCAGACGGTGGGGGGGTCGGGGTCTGAAGCTTTCTTT.

This clone was seen once. V and J are TRBV5-4 and TRBJ1-1; TRBD1 agrees at 8 bases. Per germline, CDR1 SGHNT and CDR2 YYREEE (reference sequence). This CDR3 spans 17 amino acids. V was pared by 0 bases and J by 1 base, with 8 bases of the junction left unmatched. The CDR3 DNA is TGTGCCAGCAGCTTGGGCCAGGGGGCCGTCAGGAACACTGAAGCTTTCTTT. It is translated as CASSLGQGAVRNTEAFF.

V gene TRBV18 combines with J gene TRBJ1-6, with 10 bases identical to TRBD1. V was clipped by 3 bases and J by 9 bases; unmatched bases: 14. The CDR3 is 18 amino acids. Germline V gives CDR1 KGHSH, CDR2 LQKENI. The CDR3 spells CASSPFGQGVGGGSPLHF. CDR3 nucleotide sequence: TGTGCCAGCTCACCCTTCGGACAGGGGGTTGGAGGGGGTTCACCCCTCCACTTT.

This clone has only a few counts. This chain connects TRBV6-1 to TRBJ1-4, with no clear D. V was clipped by 2 bases and J by 2 bases, with 9 bases between them. The CDR3 loop spans 15 amino acids. Germline-derived CDR1 and CDR2 are MNHNS and SASEGT. The CDR3 DNA reads as TGTGCCAGCAGTGAATCGGGGAAGACTAATGAAAAACTGTTTTTT. Its protein product is CASSESGKTNEKLFF.

The chain carries TRBV9 and TRBJ2-7, with a possible D match to TRBD1 (7 bases). The CDR3 contains 16 residues. CDR1 and CDR2 (germline): SGDLS, YYNGEE. Trimming removed 3 bases at V and 7 bases at J, with 23 bases between. The CDR3 sequence is CASSALPTGRLSEQYF. CDR3 in DNA: TGTGCCAGCAGCGCCCTTCCGACAGGGAGGTTGAGTGAGCAGTACTTC. Full variable domain (rest looked up from reference TRBV9 and TRBJ2-7): DSGVTQTPKHLITATGQRVTLRCSPRSGDLSVYWYQQSLDQGLQFLIQYYNGEERAKGNILERFSAQQFPDLHSELNLSSLELGDSALYFCASSALPTGRLSEQYFGPGTRLTVT.

The chain recombines TRBV28 with TRBJ1-1; 9 bases match TRBD1. The V gene's germline CDR1 is MDHEN and CDR2 SYDVKM. The CDR3 contains 15 residues. Trimming at V came to 7 bases and at J to 1 base, leaving 7 bases not matched to a gene. The CDR3 nucleotides are TGTGCCAGCATCATCCAGGGACAGGGGAACACTGAAGCTTTCTTT. Amino acid sequence: CASIIQGQGNTEAFF.

The chain has TRBV15 and TRBJ2-3, with D possibly matching TRBD1 (6 bases). The length of the CDR3 is 16 residues. Trimming took off 0 bases at V and 3 bases at J, with 13 bases between the two ends. Germline CDR1 is LNHNV and CDR2 is YYDKDF (reference sequence). The chain's CDR3 is CATSRDSGQPTDTQYF. Written as DNA, the CDR3 is TGTGCCACCAGCAGAGATTCAGGACAGCCAACAGATACGCAGTATTTT.

This chain uses TRBV5-1 with TRBJ2-1, with 8 bases matching TRBD1. CDR1 is SGHRS, CDR2 YFSETQ, per germline. The CDR3 sequence is 19 residues long. J was trimmed by 7 bases and V by 0 bases; bases with no gene match: 18. CDR3 nucleotide sequence: TGCGCCAGCAGCTTGGTTCCCCAAAGACAGGGGATGGGGGGAAATGAGCAGTTCTTC. Its translation: CASSLVPQRQGMGGNEQFF.

This clone came up a few times. The rearrangement uses TRBV7-9 and TRBJ2-7; 11 nucleotides line up with TRBD2. In germline, CDR1 is SEHNR, CDR2 FQNEAQ (reference sequence). J was trimmed by 5 bases and V by 5 bases; bases with no gene match: 17. The CDR3 loop spans 18 amino acids. The chain's CDR3 is CASSPGTGSLAGGNEQYF. The CDR3 coding sequence is TGTGCCAGCAGCCCGGGGACAGGGTCGCTAGCGGGGGGTAACGAGCAGTACTTC.

This clone was observed a few times. The chain carries TRBV7-6 and TRBJ1-1; D might be TRBD1 (5 bases). CDR1 is SGHVS and CDR2 is FNYEAQ in the germline V gene. V lost 2 bases and J lost 8, with 12 bases in between. This CDR3 is built from 13 residues. The CDR3 spells CASSLIRDQEAFF. CDR3 nucleotides: TGTGCCAGCAGCTTAATCAGGGATCAAGAAGCTTTCTTT.

The chain combines TRBV18 with TRBJ1-2; no clear D gene. V lost 6 bases, J lost 8 bases, and 13 bases lay in between. The V gene's germline CDR1 is KGHSH and CDR2 LQKENI. This CDR3 region has 12 residues. This CDR3 is CASSRDALGYTF. Here the CDR3 DNA reads TGTGCCAGCTCGCGGGATGCCTTAGGCTACACCTTC.

This clone was detected only a few times. The chain is built from TRBV4-1 and TRBJ2-7, with D perhaps matching TRBD2 (6 bases). This CDR3 contains 15 residues. Trimming took off 1 base at V and 3 bases at J, with 13 bases between the two ends. Per the germline V gene, CDR1 is MGHRA and CDR2 is YSYEKL. The CDR3 loop reads CASSQGVTGSYEQYF. The CDR3 DNA sequence: TGCGCCAGCAGCCAAGGGGTAACCGGGAGCTACGAGCAGTACTTC.

The chain carries TRBV15 and TRBJ2-4; D call uncertain. V was trimmed by 3 bases and J by 8 bases, leaving 20 bases between them. The V gene's germline CDR1 is LNHNV and CDR2 YYDKDF (reference sequence). This CDR3 spans 16 amino acids. For the CDR3, the DNA is TGTGCCACCAGCAGTCCTGCCGCGGAACACGTGGACATTCAGTACTTC. The encoded protein is CATSSPAAEHVDIQYF. The variable domain in full, completed from reference TRBV15 and TRBJ2-4, reads DAMVIQNPRYQVTQFGKPVTLSCSQTLNHNVMYWYQQKSSQAPKLLFHYYDKDFNNEADTPDNFQSRRPNTSFCFLDIRSPGLGDTAMYLCATSSPAAEHVDIQYFGAGTRLSVL.

This sequence joins TRBV27 and TRBJ2-3; TRBD1 is a possible D gene (5 bases). CDR1 and CDR2 (germline): MNHEY, SMNVEV (reference sequence). Trimming took off 6 bases at V and 4 bases at J, with 20 bases between the two ends. The CDR3 loop spans 16 amino acids. The CDR3 region has the DNA TGTGCCAGCAGGGGCCAACCAGGGTTAGGAGCAGATACGCAGTATTTT. This translates into CASRGQPGLGADTQYF.